The rows below give T cell receptor beta chains drawn from one sample of a study of response to subunit inactivated influenza vaccine. TCRdb recomputed calls from the RT-PCR reads with MiXCR, one row per CDR3 protein. The data show 300,000 to 350,000 distinct CDR3 sequences, with 21% seen just once and approximately 10% held by the top ten. The sample in question was PBMCs from blood, obtained less than 22 months after vaccination. The receptors were gathered from a man aged 45 to 70 who received an inactivated influenza vaccine. Each CDR3 is given with its conserved first and last residue. A D gene is named only where the DNA matches it firmly. The size of a clone is reported for some rows only, either as once, few or many, or as a class for expanded clones.

j_gene	d_gene	abundance	v_gene	CDR3nt	CDR3aa
TRBJ2-7	NA	NA	TRBV2	TGTGCCAGCAGCCGGGACTTAGCTATGTACGAGCAGTACTTC	CASSRDLAMYEQYF
TRBJ2-3	TRBD2	NA	TRBV6-2/TRBV6-3	TGTGCCAGCAGTCCGCTAGCGGGAGGGTATACGCAGTATTTT	CASSPLAGGYTQYF
TRBJ2-3	NA	NA	TRBV29-1	TGCAGCGGCCAGAGTCGGGGGTGGGCAGATACGCAGTATTTT	CSGQSRGWADTQYF
TRBJ1-4	NA	many	TRBV6-2/TRBV6-3	TGTGCCACCAGCGGATTCGCCCCTGAAAAACTGTTTTTT	CATSGFAPEKLFF
TRBJ2-6	NA	many	TRBV7-2	TGTGCCAGCAGCTTAACTGGGGCCAACGTCCTGACTTTC	CASSLTGANVLTF
TRBJ2-1	NA	few	TRBV18	TGTGCCAGCTCACCACCAGTCGATGGTGAGCAGTTCTTC	CASSPPVDGEQFF
TRBJ2-7	TRBD2	NA	TRBV3-1	TGTGCCAGCAGCCCCCGGCCCACTAGCGCCTATGCCTACGAGCAGTACTTC	CASSPRPTSAYAYEQYF
TRBJ2-1	NA	NA	TRBV7-3	TGTGCCAGCAGCTTACCCGGACCAGGTTTACCCAATGAGCAGTTCTTC	CASSLPGPGLPNEQFF
TRBJ2-7	TRBD1	NA	TRBV3-1	TGTGCCAGCAGCTTGGGACAGGGCAAACTCTACGAGCAGTACTTC	CASSLGQGKLYEQYF
TRBJ1-1	NA	NA	TRBV28	TGTGCCAGCGGAGAAGCTTTCTTT	CASGEAFF
TRBJ2-7	NA	few	TRBV5-5	TGTGCCAGCAGCTTACAACCGGGAGTCCTCGAGCAGTACTTC	CASSLQPGVLEQYF
TRBJ2-3	TRBD2	few	TRBV12-3/TRBV12-4	TGTGCCAGCAGCCGACTAGCGGGGAGCACAGATACGCAGTATTTT	CASSRLAGSTDTQYF
TRBJ2-7	NA	NA	TRBV20-1	TGCAGTGCTAGGGGGCAGGGGCTGTGGGAGCAGTACTTC	CSARGQGLWEQYF
TRBJ2-2	TRBD2	NA	TRBV4-1	TGCGCCAGCAGCTCTTTTCGCGGGGGGTCCGGGGAGCTGTTTTTT	CASSSFRGGSGELFF
TRBJ1-5	NA	few	TRBV7-2	TGTGCCAGCAGCGAAGGGGAGGCCATGGGTCAGCCCCAGCATTTT	CASSEGEAMGQPQHF
TRBJ1-2	NA	few	TRBV20-1	TGCAGTGCTAGAGTACAGGGCGACTATGGCTACACCTTC	CSARVQGDYGYTF
TRBJ1-2	TRBD1	many	TRBV6-2/TRBV6-3	TGTGCCAGCAGTTGGACAGGGGTGGATGGCTACACCTTC	CASSWTGVDGYTF
TRBJ1-3	NA	many	TRBV5-1	TGCGCCAGCAGCTTGACACCTGGAGCGTCTGGAAACACCATATATTTT	CASSLTPGASGNTIYF
TRBJ1-1	NA	few	TRBV28	TGTGCCAGCAGTTTGTTAACAGGGCATAACACTGAAGCTTTCTTT	CASSLLTGHNTEAFF
TRBJ1-2	NA	NA	TRBV19	TGTGCCAGTAGTATAGGTCGGGCCCGAGGCTACACCTTC	CASSIGRARGYTF
TRBJ1-1	NA	many	TRBV19	TGTGCCAGTAGTATACGGATCACTTGGGGAGACACTGAAGCTTTCTTT	CASSIRITWGDTEAFF
TRBJ2-7	NA	NA	TRBV15	TGTGCCACCAGCAGGGTTGTACAGGAGAAACACTACGAGCAGTACTTC	CATSRVVQEKHYEQYF
TRBJ2-7	NA	many	TRBV18	TGTGCCAGCTCAACCGAACCGGGACCGAACATCGAGCAGTACTTC	CASSTEPGPNIEQYF
TRBJ1-5	TRBD1	NA	TRBV30	TGTGCCTGGAGTCATAAGGACAGGGTGAATCAGCCCCAGCATTTT	CAWSHKDRVNQPQHF
TRBJ1-3	NA	NA	TRBV20-1	TGCAGTGCTAATGACGCCAACTCTGGAAACACCATATATTTT	CSANDANSGNTIYF
TRBJ2-2	NA	few	TRBV5-1	TGCGCCAGCAGCTTGACCAGGCCCAACACCGGGGAGCTGTTTTTT	CASSLTRPNTGELFF
TRBJ2-1	NA	few	TRBV6-1	TGTGCCAGCAGTAGGGACCGATACAATGAGCAGTTCTTC	CASSRDRYNEQFF
TRBJ1-2	TRBD1	few	TRBV11-2	TGTGCCAGCAGCCCAGGACAGGGCCGTGGCTACACCTTC	CASSPGQGRGYTF
TRBJ2-2	NA	NA	TRBV15	TGTGCCACCAGCAGGGTAACCGGGGAGCTGTTTTTT	CATSRVTGELFF
TRBJ2-7	TRBD2	few	TRBV29-1	TGCAGCGTTGCTAGCGGAAGCTCCTACGAGCAGTACTTC	CSVASGSSYEQYF
TRBJ2-1	TRBD2	few	TRBV7-6	TGTGCCAGCAGCCAAGGCGGCGGGAGTTCCTACAATGAGCAGTTCTTC	CASSQGGGSSYNEQFF
TRBJ1-1	NA	many	TRBV3-1	TGTGCCAGCAGCCAGTCGGTTCCGAACACTGAAGCTTTCTTT	CASSQSVPNTEAFF
TRBJ2-7	TRBD2	NA	TRBV6-2/TRBV6-3	TGTGCCAGCAGCCGGAGCCTCAGCGGGAGGATTTACGAGCAGTACTTC	CASSRSLSGRIYEQYF
TRBJ2-3	NA	NA	TRBV12-3/TRBV12-4	TGTGCCAGCACCTTGGGGCGGGGGCTCAGCACAGATACGCAGTATTTT	CASTLGRGLSTDTQYF
TRBJ1-2	NA	few	TRBV7-9	TGTGCCAGCAGCGAGGACCGCTATGGCTACACCTTC	CASSEDRYGYTF
TRBJ2-7	TRBD1	NA	TRBV3-1	TGTGCCAGCAGCCATCGAACTACCGGGACAGGGGCTGGCGAGCAGTACTTC	CASSHRTTGTGAGEQYF
TRBJ1-5	NA	NA	TRBV20-1	TGCAGTGCCCAGACTGGCTGGGGTGGCAATCAGCCCCAGCATTTT	CSAQTGWGGNQPQHF
TRBJ1-3	NA	NA	TRBV6-2/TRBV6-3	TGTGCCAGCAGTCACCCTCCGGGACTCTCTGGAAACACCATATATTTT	CASSHPPGLSGNTIYF
TRBJ2-1	TRBD1	NA	TRBV7-9	TGTGCCAGCAGCACCCCCCAGGGGGCCAATGAGCAGTTCTTC	CASSTPQGANEQFF
TRBJ2-5	NA	NA	TRBV29-1	TGCAGCGTTACCTCGTTGGAGACCCAGTACTTC	CSVTSLETQYF
TRBJ1-1	TRBD1	many	TRBV7-8	TGTGCCAGCAGCTTAGGACAGGGGTGGACTGAAGCTTTCTTT	CASSLGQGWTEAFF